This T cell receptor beta chain is from a study of cytomegalovirus exposure and HLA in healthy donors (dated by TCRdb to about 2017). In terms of the full investigation: In an earlier analysis of roughly 590 of the donors, about 270 Gb of sequence data and some 100 million unique TCR beta sequences from 150 million to 200 million T cells were reported. Roughly 300 gigabases of sequencing data and around 85 million unique TCR sequences made up an early release that covered some 640 HLA-typed donors. The genetic ancestry cluster associated with self-reported Caucasian donors included around 76% of the roughly 400 genotyped donors. The study aimed to test whether signatures of past pathogen exposure could be identified by cataloging public T cell receptors. The T cell repertoires of several hundred subjects were profiled by immunosequencing and related to cytomegalovirus serostatus. Besides the first cohort of more than 650 subjects, a separate validation cohort made up of 120 different subjects was used. To predict cytomegalovirus infection status, the study brought together high-throughput TCR immunosequencing, statistical association of individual TCRs with disease status, and machine learning. In a later analysis, previously published TCR beta repertoires from 670 or so donors were re-analyzed and high-resolution HLA genotyping was added so that TCR occurrence patterns could be studied. The later analysis used no new phenotypic data to find candidate immune exposures, relying instead on TCR beta sequences and their occurrence across donors. An earlier analysis of 587 of the donors used high-throughput TCR beta sequencing to judge whether each TCR beta V gene segment behaved as functional or pseudogenic. Donor age, sex, ethnicity and CMV serostatus were compiled alongside the repertoire data. A later genetic analysis took genome-wide SNP genotypes for about three fifths of the roughly 700 donors and used that subset as a discovery cohort. Every discovery cohort repertoire had been produced on one sequencing platform. Class I and class II HLA loci were covered by the typing at four-digit resolution. Typing coverage differed by locus: A, B, C, DRB1 and DQB1 were typed in about 620-640 donors, DQA1 in 500 to 550, DPA1 in over 600, and DPB1 in roughly 470. Because of strong linkage in the cohort, a handful of DR-DQ haplotypes were treated as single units for association and clustering. Among roughly 400 genotyped donors of the cohort, an average of approximately 220,000 unique TCR beta nucleotide sequences was sequenced per donor, of which about 18% were non-productive.

The cohort consisted of 600 or so healthy bone marrow donors. Cohort members were all nominally healthy when sampled, although unrecorded immune exposures were likely present. The donor tested CMV seropositive, placing the donor among the approximately 290 seropositive members of the cohort. A peripheral blood sample was collected from each donor, and TCR beta sequencing was performed on peripheral blood mononuclear cells. The Qiagen DNeasy Blood Extraction Kit was used to extract genomic DNA from the blood cell samples. The CDR3 runs 15 amino acids, cysteine and phenylalanine included. Only the CDR3 DNA stays, 45 bases, in frame from base 1. From V the trimming removes 3 bases and from J it removes 10 bases, while the gene matches leave 7 bases of the junction unaccounted for. As encoded in the germline V gene, CDR1 is SGHTS while CDR2 is YDEGEE. The protocol used for the library was the immunoSEQ multiplex PCR assay. For the multiplex PCR, a mixture combining 60 forward primers for TCR Vbeta segments and 13 reverse primers for TCR Jbeta segments was used. Amplification of the CDR3 region of rearranged TCR beta genes was performed with a multiplex PCR assay on genomic DNA. On the Illumina HiSeq System, the amplified TCR beta libraries were sequenced as 87-base-pair reads. The authors' pipeline ran thus. A later analysis tallied around 87 million unique TCR beta chains across the 666 repertoires, and approximately 12 million of those chains were shared by two or more donors. To remove PCR and sequencing errors, raw reads were error-corrected and collapsed into unique sequences using a nearest-neighbor algorithm that merged closely related sequences. Alignment of CDR3 sequences to IMGT reference sequences was used to assign V, D and J gene segments. For a sequence to be retained, a match of at least six nucleotides to both a V gene segment and a J gene segment was required. A rearrangement counted as productive if the CDR3 had no stop codons and remained in frame with V and J, and every other rearrangement counted as non-productive. Following IMGT convention, CDR3 was defined as the stretch from the second conserved V-encoded cysteine to the conserved J-encoded phenylalanine. In an earlier analysis of more than 550 of the donors, sequences lacking an unambiguous match to a single V gene segment were excluded. An earlier analysis of 500 to 600 of the donors classified V segments as functional when productive rearrangements were above 56.7% and as segregating when the standard deviation between donors was above 5%. A statistical classification framework was developed to diagnose cytomegalovirus status using the catalog of TCR beta chain sequences. In a later analysis, TCR nucleotide sequences were compared against IMGT/GENE-DB human TR gene sequences so that V and J genes could be assigned. A later analysis assigned CDR3 sequences and most-parsimonious VDJ recombination scenarios with the TCRdist pipeline. A later analysis defined each TCR beta chain by its CDR3 amino acid sequence plus V-gene family, and excluded reads lacking a unique V-gene family. A later analysis removed 592 highly shared, low-generation-probability nucleotide sequences to deal with suspected cross-contamination and a sequencing artifact. A later analysis calculated a clonal expansion index for each public chain from normalized within-repertoire ranks of inferred template counts. In a later analysis, generation probabilities were computed using a VDJ recombination model fitted to out-of-frame rearrangements, and the results were checked against IGoR. Hypergeometric tests were used in a later analysis to score TCR-TCR, TCR-HLA and TCR-CMV co-occurrence, with a repertoire-size bias correction applied to the TCR pairs. A later analysis estimated false discovery rates by permuting HLA or CMV assignments 20 times. A later analysis grouped co-occurring TCRs with DBSCAN, adding TCRdist sequence similarity when clustering within HLA-allele-positive subsets. Co-occurrence clustering excluded repertoires with fewer than 30,000 or more than 120,000 public chains, plus five with anomalous nucleotide sharing. TCRdb took over this immuneACCESS table, retaining in-frame rearrangements with V and J assigned. Such tables are incomplete; in checked studies, under half of the missing clones stem from an unresolved V gene, and the remainder is unexplained. The V and J calls and clone size are taken from that table; D and trimming were inferred from the DNA. The sample table records tens of thousands of clones; around 70% of these occur just once. The ten biggest clones cover approximately 19% of the sample.

What the authors observed across the whole study: In a later analysis, HLA-associated TCR beta chains showed more clonal expansion and lower generation probabilities than non-associated chains that were equally common. A later analysis found that TCR association rates varied across HLA loci, with DRB1 alleles showing the most associated TCRs and HLA-C alleles the fewest. In a later genetic analysis, fewer N-insertions in productive TCRs were reported among donors in an Asian-associated ancestry cluster than the approximately 710-donor mean. A later analysis found that most CMV-associated TCR beta chains appeared HLA-restricted, with HLA associations seemingly driven largely by CMV exposure. Broadly in line with IMGT annotations, most TCR beta V segments showed up in productive rearrangements about 87% or about 30% of the time in an earlier analysis of several hundred of the donors. Most TCR sequences were seen in very few donors, while some public TCRs were found in many individuals. The cohort was sequenced for TCR beta chains only, and without alpha or paired-chain data the features that could be detected were limited. Because counts were too low, fewer than 20 rarely observed V segments, including chromosome 9 orphons, were excluded from the earlier analysis of several hundred of the donors. A few of the identified cytomegalovirus-associated TCR beta chains were confirmed in vitro to be specific for cytomegalovirus antigens. Because the 87-base-pair reads could not distinguish some IMGT-functional V segments, including TRBV6-2 and TRBV6-3, those segments were excluded. In a later analysis, several top co-occurrence clusters were reported to appear linked to parvovirus B19, influenza, CMV and Epstein-Barr virus. Because HLA typing was missing for some donors at each locus, association tests included only the typed subset. The study gave a list of under 200 TCR beta chains associated with cytomegalovirus. For the cohort, immune exposure information was limited to CMV serostatus. In a later analysis, 16,951 TCR beta sequences were associated with specific HLA alleles at a false discovery rate of 0.05. Strong co-occurrence of HLA alleles, especially DR and DQ, made assigning TCR associations to individual alleles difficult. Sequencing depth was assumed to be roughly uniform across donors in the presence/absence analyses, though that assumption may not hold. The authors suggested that the approach could potentially be generalized to other disease states and immunological phenotypes. A further reported finding was that TCR beta sequences accurately predicted the HLA-A and HLA-B alleles for most subjects in the first cohort. The classifier was reported to diagnose cytomegalovirus status with high specificity and sensitivity in both the original and validation cohorts. A cluster of highly shared sequence variants was judged likely to represent a technical artifact of the sequencing pipeline. A later genetic analysis associated a missense DCLRE1C variant with V-gene and J-gene trimming of TCR beta chains, and an independent cohort replicated the association. Linkage disequilibrium might explain the correlated functional status among segregating V segments, but an unknown experimental factor could not be ruled out.

On this clone: Its antigen is not yet known. No base qualities exist here, and no much larger clone lies one base off it.

The material sequenced was PBMCs. The sequence derives from a woman aged 55-69 years in good health and CMV-seropositive. This chain is built from TRBV5-8 and TRBJ1-6, with 10 central nucleotides matching TRBD1. Read as DNA, the sequence is TGTGCCAGCAGCTCAAGGGACAGGGGTACCTCACCCCTCCACTTT. It translates to CASSSRDRGTSPLHF.